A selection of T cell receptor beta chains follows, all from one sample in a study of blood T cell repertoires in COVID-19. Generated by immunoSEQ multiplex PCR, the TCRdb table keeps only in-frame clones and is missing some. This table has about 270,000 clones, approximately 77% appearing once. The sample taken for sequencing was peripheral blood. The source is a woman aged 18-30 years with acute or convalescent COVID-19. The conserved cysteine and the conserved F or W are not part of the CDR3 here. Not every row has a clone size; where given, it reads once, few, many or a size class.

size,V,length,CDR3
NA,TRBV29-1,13,SVAQGQGITETQY
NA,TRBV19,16,ASSIYLKLAGGDYEQY
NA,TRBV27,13,ASISTGTGGYEQF
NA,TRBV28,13,ASTFRGRLGNEQF
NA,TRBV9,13,ASSVAGQGDGEQY
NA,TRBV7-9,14,ASSSSPGEMNTEAF
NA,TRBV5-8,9,ASSASYEQY
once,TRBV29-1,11,SVAGRMNTEAF
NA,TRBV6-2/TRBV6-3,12,ASGPTGGSAQQY
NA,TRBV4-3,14,ASSQAVTDSSYGYT
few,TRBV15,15,ATSRGNTGTGHEKLF
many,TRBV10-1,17,ASSDRGWEGAANTGELF
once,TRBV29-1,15,SVEDLGQPGAKNIQY
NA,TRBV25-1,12,ASMPGGSYNEQF
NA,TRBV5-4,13,ASSLPGQNNSPLH
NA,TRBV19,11,ASSIGHGNEAF
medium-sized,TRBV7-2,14,ASSLASRGRREKLF
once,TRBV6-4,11,ASSVLQGGEAF
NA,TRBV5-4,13,ASSLVAGGVETQY
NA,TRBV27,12,ASSSPTGPTEAF
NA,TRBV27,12,ASSLSRGGDGYT
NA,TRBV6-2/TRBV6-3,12,ASSPGQNSYEQY
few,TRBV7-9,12,ASSPGQGPYEQY
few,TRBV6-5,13,ASSYEGAGANVLT
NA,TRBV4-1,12,ASSHSGRDNEQF
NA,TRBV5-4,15,ASSRRGGDNSNYGYT
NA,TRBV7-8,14,ASSQMTSITGNTIY
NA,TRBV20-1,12,SASAGTGGGEQY
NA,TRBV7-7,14,ASSRSTGSYQETQY
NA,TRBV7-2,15,ASSPGQGGAHVTGYT
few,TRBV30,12,AWSVASGNYEQY
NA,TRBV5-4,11,ASSTGQTYEQY
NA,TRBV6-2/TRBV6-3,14,ASSYRTSGASYEQY
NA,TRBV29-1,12,SVEGRQGNYGYT
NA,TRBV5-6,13,ASSLVGRANEKLF
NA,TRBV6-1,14,ASSDKRRLINNEQF
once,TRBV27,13,ASSFASGYTDTQY
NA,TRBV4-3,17,ASSQDRLDTGGRTYEQY
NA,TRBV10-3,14,AIRKTPGQGVYEQY
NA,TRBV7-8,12,ASSANSGTYEQY
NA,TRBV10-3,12,AISVSFSADTQY
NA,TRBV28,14,ASSLGPGTSVNEQF
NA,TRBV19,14,ASSIGGTVRNEKLF
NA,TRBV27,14,ASRSFYGTGGDTQY
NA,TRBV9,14,ASSVDPGEGEETQY
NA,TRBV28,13,ATLLGSYGAQPQH
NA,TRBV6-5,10,ATSGGNYGYT
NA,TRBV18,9,ASSPESEQY
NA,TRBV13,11,ASSLGSFYEQY
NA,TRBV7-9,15,ASTPGSGRNPPYGYT
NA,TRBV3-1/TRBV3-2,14,ASSQASSGSRNEQF
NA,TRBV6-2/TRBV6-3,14,ASSHTSGRTGNEQF
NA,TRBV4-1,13,ASSQDLSMNTEAF
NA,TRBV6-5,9,ASSYLGQLY
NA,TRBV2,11,ASSQGTGNTIY